This note documents a single T cell receptor beta chain sequence. Its target antigen remains unknown. No qualities accompany the bases; no much larger clone lies one base away. These data are taken from a study of PD-L1 blockade in urothelial cancer (dated by TCRdb to 2016 to 2017). Describing the broader study: All patients started therapy around 2014 and received atezolizumab 1,200 mg intravenously every 3 weeks. About 90% of the 29 patients were males with bladder-origin urothelial cancer, and about 60% of the roughly 30 reported a prior smoking history. Patients had an ECOG performance status of 0 or 1 and had received between 0 and 3 prior chemotherapy regimens. Blood samples were analyzed at two time points: 3 weeks after treatment start (second dose) and 6 weeks after treatment start. Blood samples gave median yields of around 140,000 T cells and 83,000 or so unique TCRs, along with a median clonality of 0.080. The study, an exploratory multi-omic analysis, examined somatic, immune and clinical correlates of response to PD-L1 blockade with atezolizumab in urothelial cancer. Pretreatment tumor samples, along with matched peripheral blood collected serially before and after atezolizumab treatment, underwent TCR sequencing. Durable clinical benefit meant progression-free survival longer than 6 months, and TCR features were also tested against progression-free and overall survival. Whole exome sequencing and RNA sequencing of pretreatment tumors were performed alongside TCR sequencing in the same patients. Durable clinical benefit was achieved by nine patients but not by the remaining 20. Pretreatment blood TCR-seq was available for twenty-nine patients, at least one posttreatment blood collection was obtained for 25 or so patients, and tumor TCR-seq was available for 25 or so patients.

Synthetic TCR analog templates were spiked into each PCR to estimate absolute template abundance from read counts. TCRbeta CDR3 regions were amplified from genomic DNA with bias-controlled V and J gene primers using the immunoSEQ assay. Sequencing of rearranged TCRbeta segments was performed at approximately 20X coverage. Per the authors' processing: Clustering was used to correct sequencing errors, and CDR3s were annotated against IMGT to assign V, D and J genes. Out-of-frame and stop-codon sequences were excluded, and only productive TCRbeta rearrangements were used in downstream analyses. Clonality was calculated as one minus the Shannon entropy normalized by the log of the number of unique productive sequences. Fisher's exact test with Benjamini-Hochberg correction, at a threshold of adjusted p below 0.01, was used to find clones that differed between time points or between blood and tumor. TCRdb re-hosts the immuneACCESS table, in-frame sequences only. Its copies lack some clones; in the studies checked, an unresolved V gene accounts for under half of them, and the cause for the rest is not known. The DNA was the basis for D and trimming; V, J and clone size are from that table. The sample table shows about 72,000 clones, and around four fifths are seen once. The ten largest clones take up around 4.7% of the sample.

A total of 25 to 30 patients with locally advanced or metastatic urothelial carcinoma, treated at Memorial Sloan Kettering on a trial protocol, made up the cohort. Peripheral blood mononuclear cells were collected pretreatment and during treatment, at between 1 and 8 total time points per patient. The Qiagen DNeasy Blood extraction kit was used to purify genomic DNA from total PBMCs and tumor samples. Collected pretreatment and during treatment, PBMCs were isolated and stored as previously described. Beyond this particular receptor, the publication reports: Greater expansion of tumor-associated TCR clones in peripheral blood 3 weeks after the start of treatment was observed in patients with durable benefit (n of about 24, p = 0.022). A pretreatment peripheral blood TCR clonality below the median was linked to improved progression-free and overall survival. Because of the small sample size (n of about 30) and the many exploratory analyses performed, the results are intended to be regarded as hypothesis-generating.

The germline V gene (reference sequence) provides CDR1 LNHDA and CDR2 SQIVND. The CDR3 measures 14 amino acids from cysteine to phenylalanine. Here the CDR3 DNA is all that survives: 42 bases in frame from base 1. V and J are truncated by 5 bases and 5 bases respectively, leaving an intervening sequence of 12 bases. The chain is made from TRBV19 and TRBJ2-2; the D gene remains uncertain. The TCR originated in a man between 65 and 85 years old with urothelial cancer. The sequencing here drew on PBMCs, taken around atezolizumab (anti-PD-L1) treatment. The bases read TGTGCCAGTAGTGAAACTACTGGGACCGGGGAGCTGTTTTTT. Translated, it reads CASSETTGTGELFF.